The text below deals with one T cell receptor (beta chain). Antigen specificity is unknown. Germline-derived CDR1 and CDR2 are SGHNT and YYREEE (reference sequence). Between the trimmed V and J ends, which lost 6 bases and 3 bases, there was a span of 12 bases. The CDR3 is 14 amino acids. The data were produced by immunoSEQ multiplex PCR, yet TCRdb's version contains in-frame clones alone and is incomplete. Of 40,000 to 60,000 clones listed, 60% to 80% are singletons. This entry comes from a study of OX40 agonist ivuxolimab in advanced cancers. Turning to the study itself: Every patient in dose escalation had hepatocellular carcinoma, melanoma, renal cell or head and neck cancer. Enrollees could have had prior anti-PD-1, anti-PD-L1 or anti-CTLA-4 therapy, which about 40% had received. Study-level findings and limits: Mean expanded clone counts were higher in CD8+ than CD4+ T cells.

This chain links TRBV5-4 with TRBJ1-4; maybe TRBD1 (5 bases). The sample was CD4+ or CD8+ T cells sorted from blood, taken in a trial of the OX40 agonist ivuxolimab. The sequence was obtained from an adult with an advanced solid tumor such as melanoma, head and neck, liver or kidney cancer. This CDR3 is CASTHRGSNEKLFF. The DNA for the CDR3 is TGTGCCAGCACCCATCGGGGGTCTAATGAAAAACTGTTTTTT.